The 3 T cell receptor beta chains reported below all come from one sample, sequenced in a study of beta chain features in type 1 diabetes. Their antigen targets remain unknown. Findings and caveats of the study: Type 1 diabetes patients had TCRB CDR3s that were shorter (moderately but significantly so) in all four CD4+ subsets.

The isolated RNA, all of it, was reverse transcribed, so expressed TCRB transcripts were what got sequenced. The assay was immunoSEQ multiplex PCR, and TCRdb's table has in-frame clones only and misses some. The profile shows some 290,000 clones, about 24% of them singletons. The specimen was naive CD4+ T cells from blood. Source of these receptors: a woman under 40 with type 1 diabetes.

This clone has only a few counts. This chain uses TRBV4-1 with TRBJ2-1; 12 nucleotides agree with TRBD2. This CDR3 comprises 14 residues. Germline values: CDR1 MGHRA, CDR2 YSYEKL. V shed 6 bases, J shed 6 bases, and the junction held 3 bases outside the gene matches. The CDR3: CASRRLAGVNEQFF. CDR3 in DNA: TGCGCCAGCAGGCGACTAGCGGGAGTCAATGAGCAGTTCTTC.

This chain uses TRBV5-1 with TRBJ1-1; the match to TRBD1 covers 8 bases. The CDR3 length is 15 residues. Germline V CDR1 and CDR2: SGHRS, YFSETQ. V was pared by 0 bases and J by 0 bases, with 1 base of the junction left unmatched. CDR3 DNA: TGCGCCAGCAGCTTGGCAGGGGGCTTGAACACTGAAGCTTTCTTT. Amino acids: CASSLAGGLNTEAFF.

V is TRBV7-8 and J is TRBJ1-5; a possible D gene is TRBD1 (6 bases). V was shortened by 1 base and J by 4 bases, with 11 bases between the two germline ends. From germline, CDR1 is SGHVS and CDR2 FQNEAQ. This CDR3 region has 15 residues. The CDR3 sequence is CASSLDRVLNQPQHF. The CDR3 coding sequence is TGTGCCAGCAGCTTAGACAGGGTGCTAAATCAGCCCCAGCATTTT.